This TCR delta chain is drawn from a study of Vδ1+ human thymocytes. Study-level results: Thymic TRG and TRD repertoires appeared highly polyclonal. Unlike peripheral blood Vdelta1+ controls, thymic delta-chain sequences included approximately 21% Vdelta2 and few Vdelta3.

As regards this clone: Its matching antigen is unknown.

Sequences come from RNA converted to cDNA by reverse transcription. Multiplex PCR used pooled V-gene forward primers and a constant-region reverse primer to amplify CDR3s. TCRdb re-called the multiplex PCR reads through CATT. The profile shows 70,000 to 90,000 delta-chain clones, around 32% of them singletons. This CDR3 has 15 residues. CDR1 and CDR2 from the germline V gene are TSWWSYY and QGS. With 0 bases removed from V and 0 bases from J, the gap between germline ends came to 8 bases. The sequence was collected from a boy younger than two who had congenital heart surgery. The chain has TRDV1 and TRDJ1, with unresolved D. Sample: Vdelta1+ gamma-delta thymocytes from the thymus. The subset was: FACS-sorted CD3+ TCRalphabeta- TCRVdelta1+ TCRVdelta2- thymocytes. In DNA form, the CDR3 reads TGTGCTCTTGGGGAACTAGCGGTTCACACCGATAAACTCATCTTT. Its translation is CALGELAVHTDKLIF.